This T cell receptor (beta chain) was captured in a study of OX40 agonist ivuxolimab in advanced cancers. Concerning this clone: Its antigen is not identified. The identical CDR3 is also encoded by other nucleotide sequences in the sample.

The CDR3 totals 12 residues. Germline V gene sequence: CDR1 MNHEY, CDR2 SVGAGI. V shed 6 bases and J shed 4 bases, with 10 bases lying between them. Study results and limitations: There were also nonresponders showing low normalized T-cell clonal expansion.

This table comes from immunoSEQ multiplex PCR, and its TCRdb copy is limited to in-frame clones, with some not included. The sample records around 93,000 clones, just under 90% being singletons. The material sequenced was CD4+ or CD8+ T cells sorted from blood, taken in a trial of the OX40 agonist ivuxolimab. The J gene is TRBJ2-7, the V gene TRBV6-5, with D hard to call. This TCR was sampled from an adult with an advanced solid tumor such as melanoma, head and neck, liver or kidney cancer. CDR3 region: CASSSSGYEQYF. Written as DNA, the CDR3 is TGTGCCAGCAGCTCCTCGGGTTACGAGCAGTACTTC.